One sample yielded the 9 T cell receptor beta chains listed below, sequenced in a study of cytomegalovirus exposure and HLA in healthy donors. Primers for the PCR totalled 60 Vbeta and 13 Jbeta. Assay: immunoSEQ multiplex PCR; the TCRdb copy retains only in-frame clones and omits some. Of 110,000 or so clones detected, 60% to 85% appear once; the ten largest clones hold about 2.5%. The sequencing input was PBMCs. The source is a female donor in good health and CMV-seronegative.

The chain uses TRBV5-1 and TRBJ2-1, with D tentatively TRBD1 (6 bases). This CDR3 comprises 15 residues. Germline V gives CDR1 SGHRS, CDR2 YFSETQ. Trimming left V 2 bases short and J 2 bases short, with 11 bases between. The CDR3 region is CASSFPRGTYNEQFF. The CDR3 DNA reads as TGCGCCAGCAGCTTTCCCAGGGGAACCTACAATGAGCAGTTCTTC.

By share, this clone ranks as large. The J gene is TRBJ2-2, the V gene TRBV6-4, with 11 bases that match TRBD2. The germline V gene encodes CDR1 MRHNA and CDR2 SNTAGT. The J segment lost 3 bases and the V segment lost 6 bases, leaving 0 bases of the junction unmatched. The CDR3 is 14 residues long. For the CDR3, the DNA is TGTGCCAGCAGACTAGCGGGGGACACCGGGGAGCTGTTTTTT. Translating gives CASRLAGDTGELFF.

About this clone itself: A junction boundary mismatches the germline segment, possibly from a read error. The J gene is TRBJ1-1, the V gene TRBV18, with 7 nucleotides matching TRBD1. The CDR3 covers 15 residues. Germline V gives CDR1 KGHSH, CDR2 LQKENI. CDR3 region: CASSPRQGPNNEAFF. The CDR3 bases are TGTGCCAGCTCACCCCGACAGGGTCCTAACAATGAAGCTTTCTTT. The variable domain in full, completed from reference TRBV18 and TRBJ1-1, reads NAGVMQNPRHLVRRRGQEARLRCSPMKGHSHVYWYRQLPEEGLKFMVYLQKENIIDESGMPKERFSAEFPKEGPSILRIQQVVRGDSAAYFCASSPRQGPNNEAFFGQGTRLTVV.

This clone was seen just once. J is TRBJ2-7 and V is TRBV6-6, with D maybe TRBD2 (6 bases). The CDR3 totals 16 residues. V was shortened by 5 bases and J by 2 bases, with 19 bases between the two germline ends. The germline CDR1 and CDR2 sequences are MNHNY and SVGAGI (reference sequence). This CDR3 reads CASSPYLRGTTYEQYF. Written as DNA, the CDR3 is TGTGCCAGCAGTCCCTATCTTCGCGGGACGACCTACGAGCAGTACTTC.

In its sample, this clone was seen once. The rearrangement uses TRBV6-5 and TRBJ1-2; TRBD1 might be the D (6 bases). V was trimmed by 9 bases and J by 1 base, leaving 12 bases between them. Germline V gene lookup returns CDR1 MNHEY and CDR2 SVGAGI. The CDR3 contains 13 residues. CDR3 amino acids: CASSKGDNYGYTF. The DNA of the CDR3 is TGTGCCAGTTCTAAGGGGGATAACTATGGCTACACCTTC.

The genes are TRBV5-1 and TRBJ2-2; TRBD2 matches 10 bases. Per germline, CDR1 SGHRS and CDR2 YFSETQ. CDR3 length: 18 residues. Germline trimming cut 3 bases from V and 1 base from J; bases unmatched to any gene: 9. The CDR3 coding sequence is TGCGCCAGCAGCTATTCTAGCGGGGGCCGCCTGAACACCGGGGAGCTGTTTTTT. As protein: CASSYSSGGRLNTGELFF.

V gene TRBV2 combines with J gene TRBJ2-3; 7 bases align to TRBD2. The V gene's germline CDR1 is SNHLY and CDR2 FYNNEI. The trim removed 2 bases at V and 8 bases at J, leaving 13 bases unmatched. The CDR3 extends over 16 amino acids. CDR3: CASSERAGVLFATQYF. DNA for the CDR3: TGTGCCAGCAGTGAAAGGGCGGGGGTGTTGTTTGCTACGCAGTATTTT.

The chain combines TRBV2 with TRBJ2-5; the match to TRBD1 covers 10 bases. This CDR3 has 15 residues. Trimming cost V 2 bases and J 6 bases; bases outside gene matches: 6. Germline values: CDR1 SNHLY, CDR2 FYNNEI. This CDR3 is CASSESGTGVQTQYF. CDR3 sequence (DNA): TGTGCCAGCAGTGAATCGGGGACAGGGGTACAGACCCAGTACTTC.

This chain uses TRBV5-1 with TRBJ2-7; 8 bases line up with TRBD1. The germline V gene encodes CDR1 SGHRS and CDR2 YFSETQ. V dropped 4 bases and J dropped 5; count of bases not matched to a gene: 11. The CDR3 spans 15 residues. CDR3 residues: CASSPRTGRGDEQYF. DNA for the CDR3: TGCGCCAGCAGCCCCCGGACAGGGCGAGGGGACGAGCAGTACTTC.